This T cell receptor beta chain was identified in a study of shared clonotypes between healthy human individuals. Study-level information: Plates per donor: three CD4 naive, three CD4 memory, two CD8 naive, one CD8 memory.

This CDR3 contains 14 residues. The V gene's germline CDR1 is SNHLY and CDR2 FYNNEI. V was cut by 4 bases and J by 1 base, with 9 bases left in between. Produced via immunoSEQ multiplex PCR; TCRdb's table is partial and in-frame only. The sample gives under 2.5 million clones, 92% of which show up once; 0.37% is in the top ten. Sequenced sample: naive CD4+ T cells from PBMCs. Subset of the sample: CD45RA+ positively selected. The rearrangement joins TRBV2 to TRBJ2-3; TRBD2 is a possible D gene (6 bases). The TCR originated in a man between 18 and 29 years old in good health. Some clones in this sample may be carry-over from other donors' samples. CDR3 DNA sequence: TGTGCCAGCAGTGCGGGGGTTCGCACAGATACGCAGTATTTT. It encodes CASSAGVRTDTQYF.